Shown below are 17 T cell receptor beta chains from a single sample sequenced in a study of blood T cell repertoires in COVID-19. Here immunoSEQ multiplex PCR was the method, and the copy in TCRdb shows in-frame clones only, minus some. The top ten clones hold 9% to 9.5% of a sample with about 280,000 clones, 88% of them seen once. The sequenced sample consisted of peripheral blood. Receptor source: a man aged 18 to 29 with active or convalescent COVID-19.

The chain couples TRBV12-5 to TRBJ2-3; no firm D call. The germline V gene has CDR1 LGHNT and CDR2 FRNRAP. Trimming shortened V by 5 bases and J by 3 bases, and 6 bases separated the two germline ends. This CDR3 is built from 12 residues. Here the CDR3 reads CASGRDTDTQYF. CDR3 DNA: TGTGCTAGTGGTAGAGATACAGATACGCAGTATTTT.

The chain combines TRBV4-1 with TRBJ1-6; D is unresolved. V gave up 0 bases and J gave up 0 bases, with 6 bases separating them. This CDR3 has 16 amino acids. The germline V gene encodes CDR1 MGHRA and CDR2 YSYEKL. The CDR3 protein is CASSQEEGSYNSPLHF. In DNA, the CDR3 is TGCGCCAGCAGCCAAGAAGAGGGCTCCTATAATTCACCCCTCCACTTT.

This clone was seen a handful of times. The CDR3, as DNA: TGTGCCAGCAGCTTAGCTAGCGGGGCGCCTTACACCTTC. Residues: CASSLASGAPYTF. This chain connects TRBV7-8 to TRBJ1-2, with D perhaps matching TRBD1 (5 bases). With 0 bases removed from V and 11 bases from J, the gap between germline ends came to 13 bases. The CDR3 is 13 residues long. Per the germline V gene, CDR1 is SGHVS and CDR2 is FQNEAQ.

CDR3 sequence: CASSSQGDGYTF. The CDR3, as DNA: TGTGCCAGCAGCTCACAGGGAGATGGCTACACCTTC. The chain recombines TRBV7-9 with TRBJ1-2, with TRBD1 as a possible D gene (6 bases). This CDR3 comprises 12 residues. Germline CDR1 reads SEHNR; CDR2 reads FQNEAQ (reference sequence). V was trimmed by 4 bases and J by 6 bases, leaving 9 bases between them.

The J gene is TRBJ1-3, the V gene TRBV4-3, with D perhaps TRBD1 (6 bases). Trimming removed 3 bases from V and 2 bases from J, with 14 bases in between. The CDR3 covers 16 residues. Germline CDR1 reads LGHNA; CDR2 reads YSLEER. CDR3 bases: TGCGCCAGCAGCCACCAACTTTGGGGGCCTGGAAACACCATATATTTT. Translating gives CASSHQLWGPGNTIYF.

The chain couples TRBV10-1 to TRBJ2-2; D gene ambiguous. CDR3 length equals 13 residues. V lost 7 bases and J lost 6, with 12 bases in between. In germline, CDR1 is WNHNN, CDR2 SYGVQD (reference sequence). The DNA for the CDR3 is TGCGCCAGCATCCTAACTCCACCCGGGGAGCTGTTTTTT. Amino acid sequence: CASILTPPGELFF.

The chain employs TRBV29-1 and TRBJ2-3; the D is unclear. CDR1 SQVTM and CDR2 ANQGSEA come from the germline V gene. The CDR3 is 10 amino acids. CDR3 residues: CSALTDTQYF. DNA of the CDR3: TGCAGTGCCCTAACAGATACGCAGTATTTT.

The rearrangement joins TRBV23-1 to TRBJ2-5, with TRBD2 matching 9 bases. TRBV23-1 is recorded as an ORF, its role being uncertain. The CDR3 extends over 17 amino acids. The V segment lost 2 bases and the J segment 3 bases; nucleotides outside the gene matches: 10. This CDR3 reads CASSQGPGLAGKETQYF. The DNA of the CDR3 is TGCGCCAGCAGTCAAGGGCCCGGGCTAGCGGGGAAAGAGACCCAGTACTTC.

This clone was seen only once. The J gene is TRBJ1-3, the V gene TRBV7-2, with no clear D. V dropped 0 bases and J dropped 11 bases, with 14 bases sitting between them. The CDR3 is 14 residues long. Germline-derived CDR1 and CDR2 are SGHTA and FQGNSA. The CDR3 region is CASSLATGERAIYF. CDR3 sequence (DNA): TGTGCCAGCAGCTTAGCAACCGGGGAAAGGGCCATATATTTT. Using reference TRBV7-2 and TRBJ1-3 for the parts outside the CDR3, the full variable domain is GAGVSQSPSNKVTEKGKDVELRCDPISGHTALYWYRQSLGQGLEFLIYFQGNSAPDKSGLPSDRFSAERTGGSVSTLTIQRTQQEDSAVYLCASSLATGERAIYFGEGSWLTVV.

J is TRBJ2-7 and V is TRBV7-6; a possible D gene is TRBD2 (6 bases). The V end was cut by 5 bases, the J end by 5 bases, with 13 bases between. The CDR3 is made up of 13 amino acids. In germline, CDR1 is SGHVS, CDR2 FNYEAQ. In DNA form, the CDR3 reads TGTGCCAGCAGCCGCTCGGGAGCCGACGAGCAGTACTTC. Translation gives CASSRSGADEQYF.

The gene calls are TRBV9 and TRBJ1-4, with 8 bases that match TRBD1. The trim removed 0 bases at V and 7 bases at J, leaving 5 bases unmatched. This CDR3 has 15 amino acids. The germline CDR1 and CDR2 sequences are SGDLS and YYNGEE. CDR3 residues: CASSVGSGGSEKLFF. CDR3 sequence (DNA): TGTGCCAGCAGCGTAGGGTCAGGGGGCAGTGAAAAACTGTTTTTT.

The chain is built from TRBV6-2 or TRBV6-3 and TRBJ2-1; 9 nucleotides match TRBD1. With 6 bases clipped from V and 2 bases from J, the junction kept 2 bases outside the gene matches. The CDR3 contains 14 residues. In germline, CDR1 is MNHEY, CDR2 SVGEGT. The CDR3 DNA reads TGTGCCAGCAGCAGACAGGGGGCCTACAATGAGCAGTTCTTC. This gives the protein CASSRQGAYNEQFF.

The CDR3, as DNA: TGTGCCAGTAGTACCCGGACAGTGATACTAGCCAAAAACATTCAGTACTTC. Translation: CASSTRTVILAKNIQYF. The rearrangement links TRBV19 to TRBJ2-4; perhaps TRBD1 as D (6 bases). This CDR3 contains 17 residues. V was pared by 4 bases and J by 0 bases, with 16 bases between. The germline V gene encodes CDR1 LNHDA and CDR2 SQIVND (reference sequence).

V is TRBV18 and J is TRBJ1-1; 8 bases align to TRBD1. Per germline, CDR1 KGHSH and CDR2 LQKENI. With V trimmed by 3 bases and J by 4 bases, 4 bases remained unmatched. The CDR3 has 14 residues. CDR3 protein: CASSPRTGGTEAFF. The CDR3 DNA is TGTGCCAGCTCACCGCGAACAGGGGGCACTGAAGCTTTCTTT.

The chain combines TRBV12-3 or TRBV12-4 with TRBJ1-2, with D tentatively TRBD1 (5 bases). This CDR3 has 13 amino acids. V was clipped by 5 bases and J by 4 bases, with 11 bases between them. The CDR3 sequence is CASSRDSSYGYTF. The CDR3 nucleotides are TGTGCCAGCAGTCGGGACTCTAGCTATGGCTACACCTTC.

This clone came up a few times. The CDR3 region is CASSPYRTGGSYSNQPQHF. For the CDR3, the DNA is TGTGCCAGCAGCCCCTACCGGACAGGGGGCAGTTATAGCAATCAGCCCCAGCATTTT. The chain carries TRBV7-2 and TRBJ1-5, with 11 bases that match TRBD1. V lost 5 bases to trimming and J lost 0 bases; unmatched junction nucleotides: 12. The CDR3 consists of 19 residues. The germline V gene encodes CDR1 SGHTA and CDR2 FQGNSA.

The chain uses TRBV2 and TRBJ2-5, with D tentatively TRBD1 (6 bases). This CDR3 region has 15 residues. Trimming cost V 3 bases and J 2 bases, with 13 bases left between them. Germline V gene data show CDR1 as SNHLY and CDR2 as FYNNEI. Here the CDR3 DNA reads TGTGCCAGCAGTGATGGGCAGGGGTGGCAAGAGACCCAGTACTTC. Translation gives CASSDGQGWQETQYF.